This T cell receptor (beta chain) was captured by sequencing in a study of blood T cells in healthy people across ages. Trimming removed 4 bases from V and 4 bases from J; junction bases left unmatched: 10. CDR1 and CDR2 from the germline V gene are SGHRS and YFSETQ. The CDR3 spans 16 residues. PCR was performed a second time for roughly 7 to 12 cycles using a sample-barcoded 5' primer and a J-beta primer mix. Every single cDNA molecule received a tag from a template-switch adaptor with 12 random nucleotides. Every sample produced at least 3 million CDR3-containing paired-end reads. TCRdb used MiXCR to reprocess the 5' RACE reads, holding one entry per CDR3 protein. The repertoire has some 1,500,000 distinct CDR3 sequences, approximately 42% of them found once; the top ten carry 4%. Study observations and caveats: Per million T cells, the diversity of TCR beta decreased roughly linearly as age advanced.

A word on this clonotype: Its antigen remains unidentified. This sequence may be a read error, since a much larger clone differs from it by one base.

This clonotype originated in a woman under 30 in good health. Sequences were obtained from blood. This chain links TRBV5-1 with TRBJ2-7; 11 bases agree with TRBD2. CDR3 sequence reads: CASSPDGTSGEYEQYF. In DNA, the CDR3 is TGCGCCAGCAGCCCCGACGGGACTAGCGGAGAGTACGAGCAGTACTTC.